This T cell receptor (beta chain) was identified in a study of shared T cell receptors in the human thymus. The repertoire was sequenced with immunoSEQ multiplex PCR; TCRdb's copy has only in-frame clones and lacks some. The table has 700,000 or so clones, approximately 85% seen once. This sample also appeared in a second study, on human thymus T cells. According to that study: Healthy Finnish infants having corrective surgery for congenital heart defects served as donors. Corrective heart surgery yielded the resections from which the thymus tissue came. An apparent bias in V and J gene usage was seen in thymic and blood repertoires. A high degree of thymic repertoire overlap among unrelated individuals was reported in related research.

The TCR was taken from a girl under three years old with a congenital heart defect. The sequenced sample consisted of thymocytes.

The CDR3 nucleotides are TGCGCCAGCAGTCCCCACGGCCTGCGGGGCTACACCTTC. This gives the protein CASSPHGLRGYTF. The gene calls are TRBV5-1 and TRBJ1-2, with D hard to call. Per the germline V gene, CDR1 is SGHRS and CDR2 is YFSETQ. The CDR3 contains 13 residues. The ends were cut back, 5 bases at V and 8 bases at J, with 16 bases in the middle.